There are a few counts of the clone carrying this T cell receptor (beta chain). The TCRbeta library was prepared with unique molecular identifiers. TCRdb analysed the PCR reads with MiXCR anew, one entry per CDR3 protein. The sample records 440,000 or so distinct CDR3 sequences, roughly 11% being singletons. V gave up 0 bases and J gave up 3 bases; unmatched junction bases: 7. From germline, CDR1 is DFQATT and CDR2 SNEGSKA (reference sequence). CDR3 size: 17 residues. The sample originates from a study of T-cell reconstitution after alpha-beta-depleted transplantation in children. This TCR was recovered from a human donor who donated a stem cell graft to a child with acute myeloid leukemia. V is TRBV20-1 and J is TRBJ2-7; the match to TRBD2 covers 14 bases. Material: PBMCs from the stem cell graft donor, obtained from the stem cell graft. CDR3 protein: CSARDGTSGSTGYEQYF. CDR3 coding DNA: TGCAGTGCTAGAGATGGGACTAGCGGGAGTACCGGCTACGAGCAGTACTTC.